The 10 T cell receptor beta chains presented below share a single source sample, sequenced in a study of OX40 agonist ivuxolimab in advanced cancers. Repertoires were generated with immunoSEQ multiplex PCR, while TCRdb's copy carries only in-frame clones and drops some. The sample consists of 14,000 to 15,000 clones, about 80% of them appearing once. The sequences come from CD4+ or CD8+ T cells sorted from blood, collected in a trial of the OX40 agonist ivuxolimab. Receptor source: an adult with an advanced solid tumor such as melanoma, head and neck, liver or kidney cancer.

This chain links TRBV9 with TRBJ2-7, with 10 bases identical to TRBD1. V lost 4 bases, J lost 2 bases, and 6 bases stayed unmatched. The CDR3 consists of 15 residues. CDR1 and CDR2 (germline): SGDLS, YYNGEE. This CDR3 reads CASSPRTGGPYEQYF. CDR3 in DNA: TGTGCCAGCAGCCCCAGGACAGGGGGACCCTACGAGCAGTACTTC.

This sequence joins TRBV29-1 and TRBJ1-3, with TRBD1 as a possible D gene (6 bases). Trimming removed 6 bases at V and 0 bases at J, with 12 bases between. The V gene's germline CDR1 is SQVTM and CDR2 ANQGSEA. The CDR3 totals 14 residues. DNA for the CDR3: TGCAGCGTCATCGGACAGTACTCTGGAAACACCATATATTTT. It encodes CSVIGQYSGNTIYF.

The genes are TRBV7-9 and TRBJ1-3; D gene ambiguous. Germline V gene sequence: CDR1 SEHNR, CDR2 FQNEAQ (reference sequence). The CDR3 has 12 residues. V was clipped by 0 bases and J by 3 bases, with 0 bases between them. The chain's CDR3 is CASSLAGNTIYF. In DNA form, the CDR3 reads TGTGCCAGCAGCTTAGCTGGAAACACCATATATTTT.

This clone appeared a few times. The CDR3, as DNA: TGTGCCAGCAGCTCCGCGACCGGCTCCTACAATGAGCAGTTCTTC. This translates into CASSSATGSYNEQFF. The chain links TRBV7-9 to TRBJ2-1, with D unclear. Per the germline V gene, CDR1 is SEHNR and CDR2 is FQNEAQ (reference sequence). The CDR3 sequence is 15 residues long. V was cut by 4 bases and J by 0 bases, with 10 bases left in between.

This chain links TRBV30 with TRBJ2-7; the D gene is possibly TRBD2 (6 bases). Looked up from germline, CDR1 is GTSNPN and CDR2 is SVGIG (reference sequence). V lost 5 bases to trimming and J lost 5 bases, with 19 bases between them. There are 14 residues in the CDR3. CDR3 sequence: CAWGPSAGTHEQYF. CDR3 bases: TGTGCCTGGGGCCCTAGCGCCGGAACCCACGAGCAGTACTTC.

The chain couples TRBV27 to TRBJ2-2; weak D call: TRBD1 (5 bases). The CDR3 length is 15 residues. Trimming left V 3 bases short and J 0 bases short, with 8 bases between. The germline gives CDR1 MNHEY, CDR2 SMNVEV (reference sequence). This CDR3 is CASSFRASNTGELFF. In nucleotides, the CDR3 is TGTGCCAGCAGTTTCAGGGCGTCGAACACCGGGGAGCTGTTTTTT.

The sample holds a few counts of this clone. Other DNA sequences from this sample encode an identical CDR3 as well. The rearrangement joins TRBV19 to TRBJ2-7, with D tentatively TRBD1 or TRBD2 (5 bases each). The ends were cut back, 5 bases at V and 6 bases at J, with 14 bases in the middle. The CDR3 spans 13 residues. CDR1 and CDR2 from the germline V gene are LNHDA and SQIVND (reference sequence). CDR3 amino acids: CASSAGTSGEQYF. CDR3 DNA sequence: TGTGCCAGTAGTGCCGGGACCTCTGGCGAGCAGTACTTC.

This clone was counted a single time. This rearrangement joins TRBV9 to TRBJ1-5, with 8 bases fitting TRBD1. This CDR3 contains 15 residues. Germline trimming cut 3 bases from V and 0 bases from J; bases unmatched to any gene: 2. Per germline, CDR1 SGDLS and CDR2 YYNGEE. CDR3 sequence reads: CASSGTGSSNQPQHF. The CDR3 DNA follows: TGTGCCAGCAGCGGGACAGGGTCTAGCAATCAGCCCCAGCATTTT. Full variable domain (rest looked up from reference TRBV9 and TRBJ1-5): DSGVTQTPKHLITATGQRVTLRCSPRSGDLSVYWYQQSLDQGLQFLIQYYNGEERAKGNILERFSAQQFPDLHSELNLSSLELGDSALYFCASSGTGSSNQPQHFGDGTRLSIL.

J is TRBJ1-2 and V is TRBV27; D is unresolved. Trimming stripped 6 bases from V and 4 bases from J, with 24 bases between. The CDR3 contains 17 residues. Germline V CDR1 and CDR2: MNHEY, SMNVEV (reference sequence). The chain's CDR3 is CASSLSAATTLSYGYTF. CDR3 bases: TGTGCCAGCAGCTTAAGCGCCGCCACAACCCTTAGCTATGGCTACACCTTC.

The V and J genes are TRBV7-9 and TRBJ2-5; 11 bases agree with TRBD1. The ends lost 5 bases at V and 4 bases at J; junction bases unmatched: 6. Germline V CDR1 and CDR2: SEHNR, FQNEAQ (reference sequence). This CDR3 has 15 amino acids. CDR3 loop: CASSKGQGVLETQYF. The CDR3 bases are TGTGCCAGCAGCAAGGGACAGGGGGTCTTAGAGACCCAGTACTTC.